This T cell receptor (beta chain) emerged from a study of tumor-infiltrating lymphocytes in primary liver carcinoma. On the study more broadly: T1-T3 N0M0 was the stage of the tumors, which were 4.2 to 10 cm across.

The CDR3 loop spans 13 amino acids. With respect to this clonotype: Its target is unknown. The conserved closing phenylalanine or tryptophan is absent in this CDR3, likely reflecting a read error.

Unsorted bulk tissue (about 20-32 mg) underwent RNA and DNA co-extraction. From 500 ng total RNA, TCR beta cDNA was generated with a primer in the constant region. ARM-PCR, slightly modified, supplied the TCR beta libraries through three nested multiplex PCR rounds. Amplification in the first two PCR rounds was performed using TRBV1-TRBV30 forward primers and a C-beta reverse primer for roughly 9 cycles each. TCRdb itself ran the multiplex PCR reads through MiXCR, one entry per CDR3 protein. The top ten clones hold under 35% of a sample with roughly 30,000 distinct CDR3 sequences, around 71% of them seen once. Study observations and caveats: Compared with blood, tumor repertoires held significantly more in their top 250 clones. Relative to tumor region pairs, the tumor-adjacent and tumor-blood pairs showed overlap that was lower.

This receptor was identified in a woman aged 30 to 39 with primary liver carcinoma and hepatitis B virus infection. The genes are TRBV12-3 or TRBV12-4 and TRBJ1-5; no definite D call. The sequencing sample was made of liver tumor tissue from sampling region 3. The subset denotes: tumor region T3, left-lateral pole. CDR3: CASSLHNNQTQHL. CDR3 DNA: TGTGCCAGCAGTTTACACAACAATCAGACCCAGCATCTT.